This TCR beta chain was documented in a study of regulatory T cells in long-lasting Graves disease. Study-level results: Persistent disease preferred TRBV28, TRBJ1-2 and TRBJ2-5; new disease, TRBV20-1 and TRBJ2-1.

According to the study, TCR beta libraries were built with iRepertoire HTBI primers and CDR3-region Arm-PCR. TCRdb redid the calling of the multiplex PCR reads with MiXCR, one entry per CDR3 protein. The data show more than 450,000 distinct CDR3 sequences, 15% to 20% seen once. Time point given: newly diagnosed GD, antithyroid drugs for less than 3 months. Making the TCR library involved RNA that had been extracted from PBMCs. Trimming cost V 1 base and J 0 bases; bases outside gene matches: 6. The CDR3 runs 17 residues. This clonotype was counted a few times. What it binds is unknown. These records were also assigned to another study, of T cells in Graves' hyperthyroidism and ophthalmopathy.

V usage is TRBV12-3 or TRBV12-4 and J usage is TRBJ2-1; 7 positions agree with TRBD2. The origin of this receptor is a man in his forties or fifties with Graves disease. The sequences come from peripheral blood mononuclear cells (PBMCs), collected at new diagnosis, from a patient treated with antithyroid drugs. CDR3 DNA: TGTGCCAGCAGTTTAGGGGGGAGGGCGAGCTCCTACAATGAGCAGTTCTTC. Protein: CASSLGGRASSYNEQFF.